A single T cell receptor beta chain is shown here with its context. The antigen remains unidentified. The data originate from a study of beta chain features in type 1 diabetes. Expressed TCRB transcripts got sequenced, as all isolated RNA was reverse transcribed. Sequencing used immunoSEQ multiplex PCR; TCRdb keeps in-frame clones, though not all of them. The sample lists around 710,000 clones, around 11% occurring once. Study conclusions and caveats: Type 1 diabetes patients showed a moderate but significant shortening of TCRB CDR3s in all four CD4+ subsets.

Trimming took off 2 bases at V and 0 bases at J, with 11 bases between the two ends. The CDR3 has 16 amino acids. Germline V CDR1 and CDR2: LNHNV, YYDKDF (reference sequence). The sequencing sample was made of naive CD4+ T cells from blood. The TCR comes from a man aged 25 to 40 with type 1 diabetes. This chain connects TRBV15 to TRBJ2-1; D not certain. Here the CDR3 DNA reads TGTGCCACCAGCAGAAACCGCAGCTACTCCTACAATGAGCAGTTCTTC. Translated: CATSRNRSYSYNEQFF.